This T cell receptor (beta chain) was recovered during a study of shared clonotypes between healthy human individuals. Overall study context: Those who served as donors were a couple of women and a few men between the ages of 18 and 49.

Germline assignment: CDR1 MDHEN and CDR2 SYDVKM. With 3 bases removed from V and 2 bases from J, the gap between germline ends came to 10 bases. CDR3 length: 14 residues. Deep-level assay runs were performed. Every subset's genomic DNA went evenly onto several immunoSEQ plates. Produced via immunoSEQ multiplex PCR; TCRdb's table is partial and in-frame only. The table records around 700,000 clones, around 74% of them present only once. Healthy and HIV-negative, the adult donors had no recent acute infections or vaccinations. J is TRBJ2-5 and V is TRBV28; D is possibly TRBD2 (5 bases). Input material: memory CD4+ T cells sorted from blood. The subset is: CD45RA-negative fraction. This receptor was taken from a woman aged 25-40 years in good health. The CDR3 DNA is TGTGCCAGCAGTTTCCGGGGTCTTCAAGAGACCCAGTACTTC. This codes for CASSFRGLQETQYF.